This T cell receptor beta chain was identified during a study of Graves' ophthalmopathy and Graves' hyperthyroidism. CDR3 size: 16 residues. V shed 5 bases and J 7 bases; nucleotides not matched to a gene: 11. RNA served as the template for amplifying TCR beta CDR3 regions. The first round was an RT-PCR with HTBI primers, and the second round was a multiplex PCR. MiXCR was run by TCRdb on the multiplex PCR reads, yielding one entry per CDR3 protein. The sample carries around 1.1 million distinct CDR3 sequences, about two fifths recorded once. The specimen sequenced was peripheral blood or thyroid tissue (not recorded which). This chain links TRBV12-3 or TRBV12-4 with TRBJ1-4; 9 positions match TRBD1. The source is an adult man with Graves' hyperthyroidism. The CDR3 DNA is TGTGCCAGCAGTCCGGACAGGGGTGCAGCGGTTGAAAAACTGTTTTTT. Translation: CASSPDRGAAVEKLFF.